This entry describes one T cell receptor beta chain. Antigen unknown. Profiling relied on immunoSEQ multiplex PCR, and the TCRdb table lists in-frame clones only, not all of them. The sample contains around 50,000 clones, approximately 90% of which appear only once. The entry originates in a study of a mutant IDH1 vaccine in newly diagnosed glioma. Study information: Patients had eight vaccinations, in weeks 1, 3, 5, 7, 11, 15, 19 and 23. Treated patients, averaging roughly 40 years, were 62.5% male and around 40% female. Patients had received radiotherapy, temozolomide, or both previously, most receiving both. Study-level findings and limits: The vaccine induced immune responses, and these occurred in about 95% of patients.

Time point here: week 5, during vaccination. With topical imiquimod, each dose of the vaccine consisted of 300 ug of mutant IDH1 20-mer peptide. This CDR3 is built from 15 residues. V was clipped by 6 bases and J by 4 bases, with 21 bases between them. Per germline, CDR1 SQVTM and CDR2 ANQGSEA. The receptor was derived from a woman aged 40 to 55 with glioma. The chain is built from TRBV29-1 and TRBJ1-2; TRBD1 might be the D (6 bases). The sequencing here drew on PBMCs, taken from a glioma patient whose treatment included an IDH1 peptide vaccine. The CDR3 loop is CSVDGGADVFYGYTF. The CDR3 DNA is TGCAGCGTCGATGGGGGGGCAGACGTTTTCTATGGCTACACCTTC.